This TCR beta chain was identified during a study of blood T cells in healthy people across ages. Next came a second PCR, run for roughly 6 to 11 cycles, which used a sample-barcoded 5' primer along with a J-beta primer mix. TCRdb recomputed calls from the 5' RACE reads with MiXCR, one row per CDR3 protein. The table includes approximately 1.5 million distinct CDR3 sequences, roughly 43% detected once. This CDR3 region has 14 residues. The V and J ends lost 4 bases and 3 bases respectively, with 14 bases between them. Germline V gene data show CDR1 as SGHKS and CDR2 as YYEKEE (reference sequence). Isolation of PBMCs gave at least 7 million cells per sample.

Material: blood. The TCR comes from a woman aged 18-29 years in good health. This chain connects TRBV5-5 to TRBJ2-7, with D perhaps TRBD2 (6 bases). CDR3 sequence: CASSPPGLNYEQYF. The CDR3 DNA reads as TGTGCCAGCAGCCCTCCGGGACTTAACTACGAGCAGTACTTC. Filled out from reference TRBV5-5 and TRBJ2-7, the complete variable domain reads DAGVTQSPTHLIKTRGQQVTLRCSPISGHKSVSWYQQVLGQGPQFIFQYYEKEERGRGNFPDRFSARQFPNYSSELNVNALLLGDSALYLCASSPPGLNYEQYFGPGTRLTVT.